This entry lists 23 T cell receptor beta chains sequenced from one sample in a study of T cells in lung cancer brain metastases. Sequenced by immunoSEQ multiplex PCR; TCRdb stores in-frame clones only, minus some. The sample carries about 1,200 clones, around 88% recorded once. The material sequenced was tumor tissue from a brain metastasis. These receptors all come from a woman aged 55-70 years with non-small cell lung cancer that had spread to the brain.

V gene TRBV18 combines with J gene TRBJ2-1; TRBD1 agrees at 8 bases. Germline V gene lookup returns CDR1 KGHSH and CDR2 LQKENI. CDR3 length: 13 amino acids. Germline trimming cut 6 bases from V and 6 bases from J; bases unmatched to any gene: 4. In DNA form, the CDR3 reads TGTGCCAGCTCGTCGGGGACAGGCAATGAGCAGTTCTTC. This codes for CASSSGTGNEQFF. Variable domain in full (rest from reference TRBV18 and TRBJ2-1): NAGVMQNPRHLVRRRGQEARLRCSPMKGHSHVYWYRQLPEEGLKFMVYLQKENIIDESGMPKERFSAEFPKEGPSILRIQQVVRGDSAAYFCASSSGTGNEQFFGPGTRLTVL.

A few counts support this clone. The chain combines TRBV9 with TRBJ2-3; unclear D gene. CDR3 length equals 13 residues. Trimming removed 0 bases at V and 4 bases at J, with 6 bases between. Germline V gene data show CDR1 as SGDLS and CDR2 as YYNGEE. CDR3: CASSVVMADTQYF. The CDR3 bases are TGTGCCAGCAGCGTAGTTATGGCAGATACGCAGTATTTT.

To note about this clone: At one boundary the junction diverges from the germline segment, which might be a read error. The chain combines TRBV18 with TRBJ2-5, with D unclear. TRBJ2-7 matches the DNA end more closely, so the J call is doubtful. The CDR3 has 16 amino acids. The germline CDR1 and CDR2 sequences are KGHSH and LQKENI. The CDR3, as DNA: TGTGCCAGCTCACCCCTATCTATGGTGGGCTCCTCCGAGCAGTACTTC. Its protein is CASSPLSMVGSSEQYF.

The chain has TRBV2 and TRBJ1-6, with D tentatively TRBD1 (5 bases). This CDR3 contains 14 residues. Germline V lookup: CDR1 SNHLY, CDR2 FYNNEI. Trimming pared 6 bases from V and 5 bases from J, leaving 11 bases between. CDR3 region: CASRWQGDNSPLHF. CDR3 coding DNA: TGTGCCAGCAGATGGCAGGGCGATAATTCACCCCTCCACTTT.

The gene calls are TRBV6-1 and TRBJ2-6; D is uncertain. Looked up from germline, CDR1 is MNHNS and CDR2 is SASEGT. Deletions cut 7 bases from V and 4 bases from J, with 11 bases between. The CDR3 contains 14 residues. For the CDR3, the DNA is TGTGCCAGCAAAAGGGTTACCGGGGCCAACGTCCTGACTTTC. Protein product: CASKRVTGANVLTF.

The chain joins TRBV29-1 to TRBJ1-5; the match to TRBD1 covers 11 bases. CDR3 size: 12 residues. Germline CDR1 reads SQVTM; CDR2 reads ANQGSEA. CDR3: CAVGQGGLPQHF. The DNA of the CDR3 is TGCGCCGTGGGACAGGGGGGTCTGCCCCAGCATTTT.

The chain combines TRBV23-1 with TRBJ1-1; D might be TRBD1 (6 bases). TRBV23-1 is placed among ORFs of uncertain function. This CDR3 has 11 amino acids. Trimming pared 0 bases from V and 10 bases from J, leaving 6 bases between. The CDR3 nucleotides read TGCGCCAGCAGTCAATCACAGGGAGCTTTCTTT. Translating gives CASSQSQGAFF.

This rearrangement joins TRBV29-1 to TRBJ2-7, with D possibly being TRBD1 or TRBD2 (5 bases each). CDR1 and CDR2 (germline): SQVTM, ANQGSEA. Trimming left V 3 bases short and J 5 bases short, with 23 bases between. The CDR3 sequence is 16 residues long. The CDR3 here is CSVDGAGSAPRNEQYF. The CDR3 bases are TGCAGCGTTGATGGGGCAGGGAGCGCCCCAAGGAACGAGCAGTACTTC.

The V gene is TRBV18, the J gene TRBJ1-5; TRBD1 is a possible D gene (5 bases). The CDR3 has 13 amino acids. The ends were cut back, 0 bases at V and 6 bases at J, with 6 bases in the middle. In germline, CDR1 is KGHSH, CDR2 LQKENI. The chain's CDR3 is CASSPPGGQPQHF. In DNA, the CDR3 is TGTGCCAGCTCACCACCGGGGGGTCAGCCCCAGCATTTT.

The chain carries TRBV5-4 and TRBJ2-7; 8 positions match TRBD1. The germline CDR1 and CDR2 sequences are SGHNT and YYREEE (reference sequence). V shed 4 bases, J shed 7 bases, and the junction held 7 bases outside the gene matches. The CDR3 is made up of 13 amino acids. The CDR3 is CASSHSTGEEQYF. The DNA for the CDR3 is TGTGCCAGCAGCCATTCGACAGGGGAAGAGCAGTACTTC.

This rearrangement joins TRBV5-1 to TRBJ2-2, with D perhaps matching TRBD1 or TRBD2 (5 bases each). V lost 0 bases and J 4 bases, leaving 10 bases between the germline ends. Germline V gene data show CDR1 as SGHRS and CDR2 as YFSETQ. The CDR3 contains 15 residues. The CDR3 spells CASSLGDLITGELFF. The CDR3, as DNA: TGCGCCAGCAGCTTGGGGGACCTAATCACCGGGGAGCTGTTTTTT.

This rearrangement joins TRBV27 to TRBJ1-2; D unclear. Germline values: CDR1 MNHEY, CDR2 SMNVEV (reference sequence). The CDR3 length is 14 residues. Between the trimmed V and J ends, which lost 6 bases and 2 bases, there was a span of 13 bases. Written as DNA, the CDR3 is TGTGCCAGCAGGACGCGGGCGGGCAACTATGGCTACACCTTC. This encodes CASRTRAGNYGYTF.

The chain links TRBV19 to TRBJ1-1; D is ambiguous. The CDR3 length is 13 residues. V was shortened by 3 bases and J by 1 base, with 6 bases between the two germline ends. Germline CDR1 is LNHDA and CDR2 is SQIVND (reference sequence). This chain's CDR3 is CASSMWPNTEAFF. DNA of the CDR3: TGTGCCAGTAGTATGTGGCCGAACACTGAAGCTTTCTTT. Drawing the rest from reference TRBV19 and TRBJ1-1, the complete variable domain is DGGITQSPKYLFRKEGQNVTLSCEQNLNHDAMYWYRQDPGQGLRLIYYSQIVNDFQKGDIAEGYSVSREKKESFPLTVTSAQKNPTAFYLCASSMWPNTEAFFGQGTRLTVV.

This clone was observed a single time. DNA for the CDR3: TGTGCCAGCGTTACTAGGGGGGATCAGCCCCAGCATTTT. This codes for CASVTRGDQPQHF. The V call is TRBV6-1, the J call TRBJ1-5, with TRBD1 as a possible D gene (6 bases). The CDR3 has 13 residues. The ends were cut back, 8 bases at V and 5 bases at J, with 13 bases in the middle. CDR1 and CDR2 from the germline V gene are MNHNS and SASEGT.

The chain employs TRBV9 and TRBJ1-2; 9 nucleotides match TRBD1. The CDR3 spans 15 residues. After removal of 0 bases from V and 7 bases from J, the junction contained 7 bases not matched to a gene. From germline, CDR1 is SGDLS and CDR2 YYNGEE. CDR3 nucleotide sequence: TGTGCCAGCAGCGTAGACGGGACAGGGCTCGGTGGCTACACCTTC. It encodes CASSVDGTGLGGYTF. Filled out from reference TRBV9 and TRBJ1-2, the complete variable domain reads DSGVTQTPKHLITATGQRVTLRCSPRSGDLSVYWYQQSLDQGLQFLIQYYNGEERAKGNILERFSAQQFPDLHSELNLSSLELGDSALYFCASSVDGTGLGGYTFGSGTRLTVV.

The chain joins TRBV6-6 to TRBJ1-2, with 7 bases identical to TRBD1. The CDR3 runs 15 residues. V trimming: 5 bases; J trimming: 4 bases; junction bases outside the gene matches: 10. Looked up from germline, CDR1 is MNHNY and CDR2 is SVGAGI (reference sequence). The DNA of the CDR3 is TGTGCCAGCAGTCCACCCCGACAGGGAGGCTATGGCTACACCTTC. Translated: CASSPPRQGGYGYTF.

The chain recombines TRBV5-4 with TRBJ2-3; D might be TRBD2 (6 bases). V lost 5 bases to trimming and J lost 3 bases, with 16 bases between them. CDR3 size: 15 residues. Germline V gene data show CDR1 as SGHNT and CDR2 as YYREEE (reference sequence). The CDR3 spells CASRFAGPRTDTQYF. The CDR3 bases are TGTGCCAGCAGATTTGCGGGGCCCCGGACAGATACGCAGTATTTT.

A few counts support this clone. The chain employs TRBV5-1 and TRBJ1-1; tentative D call: TRBD1 (6 bases). Per germline, CDR1 SGHRS and CDR2 YFSETQ. V lost 5 bases to trimming and J lost 1 base, with 15 bases between them. This CDR3 is 15 amino acids long. This chain's CDR3 is CASRYGTYKNTEAFF. In nucleotides, the CDR3 is TGCGCCAGCAGGTACGGGACATATAAGAACACTGAAGCTTTCTTT.

This clone is hyperexpanded (1% or more). The CDR3 DNA follows: TGTGCCAGCAAGACTAGCGGGACCCCCTACAATGAGCAGTTCTTC. The encoded protein is CASKTSGTPYNEQFF. The chain couples TRBV27 to TRBJ2-1, with TRBD2 matching 11 bases. The CDR3 has 15 amino acids. Germline V gene lookup returns CDR1 MNHEY and CDR2 SMNVEV (reference sequence). The V and J ends lost 7 bases and 2 bases, in that order; junction bases with no gene match: 4.

The J gene is TRBJ1-1, the V gene TRBV5-5, with a weak D call TRBD1 (6 bases). The germline CDR1 and CDR2 sequences are SGHKS and YYEKEE (reference sequence). Trimming left V 5 bases short and J 0 bases short, with 11 bases between. CDR3 length equals 14 residues. CDR3: CASSWTDMNTEAFF. CDR3 nucleotide sequence: TGTGCCAGCAGTTGGACAGATATGAACACTGAAGCTTTCTTT.

The chain recombines TRBV15 with TRBJ2-5; 9 positions match TRBD2. The junction had 5 bases not matched to a gene; V was cut back by 3 bases and J by 0 bases. This CDR3 region has 16 residues. Germline V lookup: CDR1 LNHNV, CDR2 YYDKDF (reference sequence). The CDR3 region is CATSRNQRGDQETQYF. The CDR3 DNA follows: TGTGCCACCAGCAGGAACCAGCGGGGGGACCAAGAGACCCAGTACTTC.

This clone occurred once. This chain uses TRBV19 with TRBJ1-5, with TRBD1 matching over 7 bases. From germline, CDR1 is LNHDA and CDR2 SQIVND (reference sequence). The CDR3 has 14 amino acids. V trimming: 8 bases; J trimming: 2 bases; junction bases outside the gene matches: 6. The CDR3 loop is CASSTGYGNQPQHF. CDR3 sequence (DNA): TGTGCCAGTTCGACAGGGTATGGCAATCAGCCCCAGCATTTT. The full variable domain, its missing parts supplied by reference TRBV19 and TRBJ1-5, is DGGITQSPKYLFRKEGQNVTLSCEQNLNHDAMYWYRQDPGQGLRLIYYSQIVNDFQKGDIAEGYSVSREKKESFPLTVTSAQKNPTAFYLCASSTGYGNQPQHFGDGTRLSIL.

V usage is TRBV27 and J usage is TRBJ1-3, with D uncertain. V was pared by 2 bases and J by 2 bases, with 13 bases between. Germline assignment: CDR1 MNHEY and CDR2 SMNVEV (reference sequence). The CDR3 consists of 16 residues. Here the CDR3 reads CASSLSPAAPGNTIYF. DNA of the CDR3: TGTGCCAGCAGTTTAAGCCCGGCGGCCCCTGGAAACACCATATATTTT.